This T cell receptor beta chain was profiled in a study of blood T cell repertoires in COVID-19. This CDR3 spans 14 amino acids. V dropped 7 bases and J dropped 0 bases, with 11 bases sitting between them. The germline CDR1 and CDR2 sequences are MNHNY and SVGAGI (reference sequence). This table comes from immunoSEQ multiplex PCR, and its TCRdb copy is limited to in-frame clones, with some not included. This sample has approximately 390,000 clones, with 90% found just once. The sample comprised peripheral blood. The V and J genes are TRBV6-6 and TRBJ2-3; unclear D gene. The sequence was collected from a man aged 18 to 30 with active or convalescent COVID-19. The CDR3 protein is CASIGLSSTDTQYF. In DNA form, the CDR3 reads TGTGCCAGCATCGGTTTATCTAGCACAGATACGCAGTATTTT.